The present T cell receptor (beta chain) was sequenced within a study of cytomegalovirus exposure and HLA in healthy donors. Findings and limits, study-wide: According to an earlier analysis, most TCR beta V segments yielded productive rearrangements about 87% or about 30% of the time. Solely CMV serostatus was available to characterize immune exposure. Whilst most TCR sequences proved rare, a subset of public TCRs occurred across many donors.

The CDR3 is made up of 14 amino acids. V shed 2 bases and J shed 4 bases, with 11 bases lying between them. Germline CDR1 reads LNHDA; CDR2 reads SQIVND (reference sequence). Of note for this clone: What it binds is unknown.

This PCR relied on a set of 60 Vbeta primers and 13 Jbeta primers. Repertoires were generated with immunoSEQ multiplex PCR, while TCRdb's copy carries only in-frame clones and drops some. Its listing shows roughly 110,000 clones. The genes are TRBV19 and TRBJ1-2; D gene uncertain. Sequencing was carried out using PBMCs. The sequence was obtained from a man aged 25 to 45 in good health and CMV-seronegative. Written as DNA, the CDR3 is TGTGCCAGTAGTATATCCAGTACCCCCTATGGCTACACCTTC. It yields the protein CASSISSTPYGYTF.